This TCR beta chain was captured by sequencing in a study of blood T cell repertoires in COVID-19. For the study at large: Sites in the United States, Italy and Spain provided acute and convalescent COVID-19 samples. In each case, the material was cDNA or gDNA derived from T cells, B-cell-depleted T cells, or PBMCs.

The germline gives CDR1 SGHTA, CDR2 FQGNSA. The ends lost 1 base at V and 0 bases at J; junction bases unmatched: 9. This CDR3 spans 19 amino acids. Authors' processing steps: Nucleated cell counts were estimated from reference gene primer amplification. Repertoires were generated with immunoSEQ multiplex PCR, while TCRdb's copy carries only in-frame clones and drops some. V, J and clone size are those of that table, while D and trimming were read from the DNA. Of around 150,000 clones in the sample, roughly 85% were seen once. Specimen: peripheral blood. This clonotype originated in a human donor in a cohort sampled during active COVID-19. This sequence joins TRBV7-2 and TRBJ2-4; TRBD2 aligns across 10 bases. This CDR3 reads CASSLEASGGALAKNIQYF. The CDR3 DNA is TGTGCCAGCAGCTTAGAGGCTAGCGGGGGAGCTCTAGCCAAAAACATTCAGTACTTC.